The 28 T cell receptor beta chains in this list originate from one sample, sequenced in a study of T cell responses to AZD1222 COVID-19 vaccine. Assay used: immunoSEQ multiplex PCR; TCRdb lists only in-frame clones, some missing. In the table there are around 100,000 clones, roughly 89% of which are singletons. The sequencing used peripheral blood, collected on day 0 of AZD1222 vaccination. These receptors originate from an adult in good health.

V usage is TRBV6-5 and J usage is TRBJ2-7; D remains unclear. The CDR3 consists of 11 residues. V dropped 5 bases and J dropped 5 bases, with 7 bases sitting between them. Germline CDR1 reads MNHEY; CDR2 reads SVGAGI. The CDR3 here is CASSHADEQYF. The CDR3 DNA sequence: TGTGCCAGCAGTCACGCGGACGAGCAGTACTTC.

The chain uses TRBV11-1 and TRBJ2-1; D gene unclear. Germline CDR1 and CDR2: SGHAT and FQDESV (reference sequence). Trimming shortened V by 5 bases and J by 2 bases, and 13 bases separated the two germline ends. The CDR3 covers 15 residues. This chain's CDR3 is CASSDRAGPYNEQFF. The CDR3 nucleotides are TGTGCCAGCAGCGACCGAGCTGGCCCCTACAATGAGCAGTTCTTC. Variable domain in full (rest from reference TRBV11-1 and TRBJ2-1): EAEVAQSPRYKITEKSQAVAFWCDPISGHATLYWYRQILGQGPELLVQFQDESVVDDSQLPKDRFSAERLKGVDSTLKIQPAELGDSAMYLCASSDRAGPYNEQFFGPGTRLTVL.

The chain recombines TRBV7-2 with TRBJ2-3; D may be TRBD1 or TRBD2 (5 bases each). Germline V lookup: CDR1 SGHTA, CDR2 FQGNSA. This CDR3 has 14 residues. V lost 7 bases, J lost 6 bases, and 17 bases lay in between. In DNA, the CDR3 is TGTGCCAGCACCTCCAGGGACCCTACCGATACGCAGTATTTT. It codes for CASTSRDPTDTQYF.

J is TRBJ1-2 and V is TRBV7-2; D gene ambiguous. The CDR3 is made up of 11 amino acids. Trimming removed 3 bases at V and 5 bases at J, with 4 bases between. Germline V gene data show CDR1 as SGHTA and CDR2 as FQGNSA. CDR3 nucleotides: TGTGCCAGCAGCTTCTATTATGGCTACACCTTC. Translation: CASSFYYGYTF. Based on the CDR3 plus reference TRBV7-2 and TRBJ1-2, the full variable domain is GAGVSQSPSNKVTEKGKDVELRCDPISGHTALYWYRQSLGQGLEFLIYFQGNSAPDKSGLPSDRFSAERTGGSVSTLTIQRTQQEDSAVYLCASSFYYGYTFGSGTRLTVV.

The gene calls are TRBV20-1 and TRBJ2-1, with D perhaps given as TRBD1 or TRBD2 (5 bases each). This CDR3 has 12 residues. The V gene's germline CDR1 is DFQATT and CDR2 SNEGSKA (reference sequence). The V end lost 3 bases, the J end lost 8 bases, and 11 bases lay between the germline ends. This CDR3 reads CSASNQGDEQFF. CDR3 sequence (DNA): TGCAGTGCTAGTAACCAGGGAGATGAGCAGTTCTTC.

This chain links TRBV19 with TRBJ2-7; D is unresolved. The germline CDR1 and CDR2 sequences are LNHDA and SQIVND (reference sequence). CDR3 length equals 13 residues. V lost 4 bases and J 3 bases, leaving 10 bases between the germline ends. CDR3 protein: CASSTSTNYEQYF. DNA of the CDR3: TGTGCCAGTAGTACCTCGACCAACTACGAGCAGTACTTC.

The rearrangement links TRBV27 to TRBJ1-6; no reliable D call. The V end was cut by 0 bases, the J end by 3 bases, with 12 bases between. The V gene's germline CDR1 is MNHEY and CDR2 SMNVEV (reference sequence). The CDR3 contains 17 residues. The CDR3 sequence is CASSLSVWESYNSPLHF. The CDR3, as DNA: TGTGCCAGCAGTTTATCCGTCTGGGAAAGCTATAATTCACCCCTCCACTTT.

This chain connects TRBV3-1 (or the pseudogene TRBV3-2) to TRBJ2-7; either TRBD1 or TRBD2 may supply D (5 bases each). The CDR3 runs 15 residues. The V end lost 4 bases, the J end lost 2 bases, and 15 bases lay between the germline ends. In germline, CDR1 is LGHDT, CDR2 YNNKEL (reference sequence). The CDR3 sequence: CASSPRLGATYEQYF. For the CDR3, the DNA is TGTGCCAGCAGCCCGAGACTCGGGGCCACCTACGAGCAGTACTTC.

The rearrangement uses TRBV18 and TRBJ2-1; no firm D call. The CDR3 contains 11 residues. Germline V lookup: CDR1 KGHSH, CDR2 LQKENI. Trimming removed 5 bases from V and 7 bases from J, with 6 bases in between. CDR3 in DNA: TGTGCCAGCTCAACGACTAATGAGCAGTTCTTC. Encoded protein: CASSTTNEQFF.

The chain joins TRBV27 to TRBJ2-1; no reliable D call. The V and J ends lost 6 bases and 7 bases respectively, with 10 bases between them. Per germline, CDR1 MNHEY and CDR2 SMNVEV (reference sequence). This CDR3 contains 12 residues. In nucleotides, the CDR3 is TGTGCCAGCAGCCTCTCCCCTAATGAGCAGTTCTTC. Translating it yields CASSLSPNEQFF.

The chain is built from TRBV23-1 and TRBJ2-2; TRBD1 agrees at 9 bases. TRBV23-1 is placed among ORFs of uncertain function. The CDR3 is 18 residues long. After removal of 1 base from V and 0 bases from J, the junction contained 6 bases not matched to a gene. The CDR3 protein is CASSQFFRDRANTGELFF. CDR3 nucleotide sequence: TGCGCCAGCAGTCAATTTTTTCGGGACAGGGCGAACACCGGGGAGCTGTTTTTT.

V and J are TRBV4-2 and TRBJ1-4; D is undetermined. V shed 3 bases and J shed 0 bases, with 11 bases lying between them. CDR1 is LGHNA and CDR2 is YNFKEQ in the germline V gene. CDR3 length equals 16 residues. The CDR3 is CASSQGRGSTNEKLFF. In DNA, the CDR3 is TGTGCCAGCAGCCAGGGCCGGGGATCAACTAATGAAAAACTGTTTTTT.

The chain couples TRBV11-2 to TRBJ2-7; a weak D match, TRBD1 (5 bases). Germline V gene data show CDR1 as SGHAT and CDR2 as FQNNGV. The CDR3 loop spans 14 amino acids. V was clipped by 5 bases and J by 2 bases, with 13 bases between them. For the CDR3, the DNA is TGTGCCAGCAGCCCCCGGGCAGGGCCCTACGAGCAGTACTTC. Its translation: CASSPRAGPYEQYF.

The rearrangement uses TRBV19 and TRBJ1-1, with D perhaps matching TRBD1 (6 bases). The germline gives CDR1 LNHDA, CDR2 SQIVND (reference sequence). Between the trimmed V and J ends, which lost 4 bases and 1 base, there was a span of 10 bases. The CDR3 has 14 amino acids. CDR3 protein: CASSRQAENTEAFF. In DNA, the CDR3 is TGTGCCAGTAGTAGACAGGCAGAGAACACTGAAGCTTTCTTT. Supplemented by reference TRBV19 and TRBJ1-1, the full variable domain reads DGGITQSPKYLFRKEGQNVTLSCEQNLNHDAMYWYRQDPGQGLRLIYYSQIVNDFQKGDIAEGYSVSREKKESFPLTVTSAQKNPTAFYLCASSRQAENTEAFFGQGTRLTVV.

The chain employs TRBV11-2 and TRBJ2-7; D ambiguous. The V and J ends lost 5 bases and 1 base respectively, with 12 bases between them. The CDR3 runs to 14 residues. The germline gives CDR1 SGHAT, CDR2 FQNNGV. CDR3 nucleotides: TGTGCCAGCAGCGATAGTCCCCGATCCTACGAGCAGTACTTC. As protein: CASSDSPRSYEQYF.

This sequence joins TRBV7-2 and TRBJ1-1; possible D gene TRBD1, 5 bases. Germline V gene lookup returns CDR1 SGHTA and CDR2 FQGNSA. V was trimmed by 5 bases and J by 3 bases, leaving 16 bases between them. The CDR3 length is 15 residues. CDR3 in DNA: TGTGCCAGCAGCCGGAGTGTGCAGGGAGACACTGAAGCTTTCTTT. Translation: CASSRSVQGDTEAFF.

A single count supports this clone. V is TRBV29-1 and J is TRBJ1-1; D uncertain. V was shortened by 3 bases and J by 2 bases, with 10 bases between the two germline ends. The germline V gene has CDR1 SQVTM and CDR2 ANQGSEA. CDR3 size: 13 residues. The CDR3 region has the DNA TGCAGCGTTGAGGGTACCAGTAACACTGAAGCTTTCTTT. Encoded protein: CSVEGTSNTEAFF.

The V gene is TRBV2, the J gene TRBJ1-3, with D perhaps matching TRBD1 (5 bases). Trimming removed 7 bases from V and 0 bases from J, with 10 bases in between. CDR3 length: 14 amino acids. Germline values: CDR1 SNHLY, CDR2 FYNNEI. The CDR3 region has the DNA TGTGCCAGCAACAGGTTGCCCTCTGGAAACACCATATATTTT. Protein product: CASNRLPSGNTIYF.

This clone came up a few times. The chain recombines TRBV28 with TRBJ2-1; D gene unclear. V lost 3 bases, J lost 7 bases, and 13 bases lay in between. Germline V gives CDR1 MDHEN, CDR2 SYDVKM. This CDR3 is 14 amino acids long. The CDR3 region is CASSFRWAPNEQFF. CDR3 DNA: TGTGCCAGCAGTTTTCGTTGGGCTCCAAATGAGCAGTTCTTC.

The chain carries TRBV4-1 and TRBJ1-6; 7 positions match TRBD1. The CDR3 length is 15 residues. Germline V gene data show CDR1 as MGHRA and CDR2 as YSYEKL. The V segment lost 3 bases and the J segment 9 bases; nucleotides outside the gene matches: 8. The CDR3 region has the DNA TGCGCCAGCAGCCAGACAGGGCTCACGGGTTCACCCCTCCACTTT. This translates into CASSQTGLTGSPLHF.

CDR3 sequence: CASSLLGGRVSGELFF. The CDR3 DNA reads TGTGCCAGCAGCTTACTTGGCGGGAGGGTGAGCGGGGAGCTGTTTTTT. The genes are TRBV7-2 and TRBJ2-2; 9 bases line up with TRBD2. Germline V gene lookup returns CDR1 SGHTA and CDR2 FQGNSA. V gave up 2 bases and J gave up 7 bases; unmatched junction bases: 8. This CDR3 has 16 amino acids.

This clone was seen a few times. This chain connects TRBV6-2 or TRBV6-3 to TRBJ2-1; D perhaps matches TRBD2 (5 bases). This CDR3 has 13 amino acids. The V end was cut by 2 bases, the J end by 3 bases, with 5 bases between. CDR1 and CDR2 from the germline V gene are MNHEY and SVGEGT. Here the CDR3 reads CASSYRDYNEQFF. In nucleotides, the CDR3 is TGTGCCAGCAGTTACCGGGACTACAATGAGCAGTTCTTC.

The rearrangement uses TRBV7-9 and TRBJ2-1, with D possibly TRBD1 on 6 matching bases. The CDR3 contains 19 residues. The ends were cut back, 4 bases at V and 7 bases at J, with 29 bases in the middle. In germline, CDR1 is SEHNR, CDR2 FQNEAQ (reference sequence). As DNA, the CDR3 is TGTGCCAGCAGCTCAGACAGGCGATGGGCGAGGGGGATAATGAATGAGCAGTTCTTC. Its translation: CASSSDRRWARGIMNEQFF. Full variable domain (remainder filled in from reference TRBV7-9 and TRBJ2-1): DTGVSQNPRHKITKRGQNVTFRCDPISEHNRLYWYRQTLGQGPEFLTYFQNEAQLEKSRLLSDRFSAERPKGSFSTLEIQRTEQGDSAMYLCASSSDRRWARGIMNEQFFGPGTRLTVL.

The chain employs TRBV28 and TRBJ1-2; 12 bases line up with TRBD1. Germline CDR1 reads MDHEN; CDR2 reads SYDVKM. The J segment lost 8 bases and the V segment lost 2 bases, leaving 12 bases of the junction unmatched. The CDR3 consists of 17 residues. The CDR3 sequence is CASSLASGQGAREGYTF. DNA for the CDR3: TGTGCCAGCAGTTTAGCATCGGGACAGGGGGCGAGGGAAGGCTACACCTTC.

Written as DNA, the CDR3 is TGTGCCAGCAGTCCTGCGGGGCTGAACACTGAAGCTTTCTTT. It codes for CASSPAGLNTEAFF. The chain couples TRBV6-5 to TRBJ1-1, with a weak D call TRBD1 (5 bases). Deletions cut 5 bases from V and 0 bases from J, with 10 bases between. Germline V CDR1 and CDR2: MNHEY, SVGAGI. This CDR3 spans 14 amino acids.

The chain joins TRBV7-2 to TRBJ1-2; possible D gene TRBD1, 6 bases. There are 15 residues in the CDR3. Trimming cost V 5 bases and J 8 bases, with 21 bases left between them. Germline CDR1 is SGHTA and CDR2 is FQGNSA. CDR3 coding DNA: TGTGCCAGCAGCCCCAGACCGGGGGGCGCGGAGGGCTACACCTTC. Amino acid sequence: CASSPRPGGAEGYTF. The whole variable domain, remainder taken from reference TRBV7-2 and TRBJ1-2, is GAGVSQSPSNKVTEKGKDVELRCDPISGHTALYWYRQSLGQGLEFLIYFQGNSAPDKSGLPSDRFSAERTGGSVSTLTIQRTQQEDSAVYLCASSPRPGGAEGYTFGSGTRLTVV.

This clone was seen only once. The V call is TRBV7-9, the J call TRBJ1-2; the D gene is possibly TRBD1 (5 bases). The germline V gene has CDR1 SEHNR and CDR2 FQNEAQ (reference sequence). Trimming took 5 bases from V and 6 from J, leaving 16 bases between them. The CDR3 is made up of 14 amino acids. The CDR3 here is CASSRDGIRDGYTF. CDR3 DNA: TGTGCCAGCAGCCGGGACGGGATCCGGGATGGCTACACCTTC.

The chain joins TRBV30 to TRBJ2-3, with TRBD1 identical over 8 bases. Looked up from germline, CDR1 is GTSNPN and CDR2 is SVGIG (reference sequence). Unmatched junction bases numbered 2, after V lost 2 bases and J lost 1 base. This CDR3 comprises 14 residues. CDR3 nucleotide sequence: TGTGCCTGGAGTCAGGGACAGGGCACAGATACGCAGTATTTT. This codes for CAWSQGQGTDTQYF.